The next 3 T cell receptor beta chains were all read from a single sample in a study of shared clonotypes between healthy human individuals. Naive CD8 cells, CD45RO-negative and positively selected for CCR7, excluded terminally differentiated effector memory CD45RA+ cells. Some clones are missing from TCRdb's copy, which holds only in-frame ones; the method was immunoSEQ multiplex PCR. Of 560,000 or so clones in the sample, roughly 95% were seen once. The source material was naive CD8+ T cells sorted from blood. The receptors here all came from a woman in her 30s in good health.

V gene TRBV6-1 combines with J gene TRBJ2-7; D uncertain. This CDR3 has 15 amino acids. Trimming took 0 bases from V and 4 from J, leaving 13 bases between them. Germline assignment: CDR1 MNHNS and CDR2 SASEGT. The CDR3 is CASSEARSPEYEQYF. DNA of the CDR3: TGTGCCAGCAGTGAAGCGCGGAGTCCCGAATACGAGCAGTACTTC.

V and J are TRBV30 and TRBJ2-1; 8 nucleotides align to TRBD2. CDR3 length equals 17 residues. Germline CDR1 and CDR2: GTSNPN and SVGIG (reference sequence). The junction had 16 bases not matched to a gene; V was cut back by 5 bases and J by 4 bases. The CDR3 bases are TGTGCCTGGGTGAGTGCCCCCCATAGCGGGGATTACAATGAGCAGTTCTTC. It translates to CAWVSAPHSGDYNEQFF. Supplemented by reference TRBV30 and TRBJ2-1, the full variable domain reads SQTIHQWPATLVQPVGSPLSLECTVEGTSNPNLYWYRQAAGRGLQLLFYSVGIGQISSEVPQNLSASRPQDRQFILSSKKLLLSDSGFYLCAWVSAPHSGDYNEQFFGPGTRLTVL.

The genes are TRBV27 and TRBJ2-7; D is undetermined. CDR3 size: 12 residues. CDR1 is MNHEY and CDR2 is SMNVEV in the germline V gene (reference sequence). Trimming shortened V by 3 bases and J by 6 bases, and 9 bases separated the two germline ends. CDR3 DNA sequence: TGTGCCAGCAGTTTCTCAGTCGGCGAGCAGTACTTC. This encodes CASSFSVGEQYF.